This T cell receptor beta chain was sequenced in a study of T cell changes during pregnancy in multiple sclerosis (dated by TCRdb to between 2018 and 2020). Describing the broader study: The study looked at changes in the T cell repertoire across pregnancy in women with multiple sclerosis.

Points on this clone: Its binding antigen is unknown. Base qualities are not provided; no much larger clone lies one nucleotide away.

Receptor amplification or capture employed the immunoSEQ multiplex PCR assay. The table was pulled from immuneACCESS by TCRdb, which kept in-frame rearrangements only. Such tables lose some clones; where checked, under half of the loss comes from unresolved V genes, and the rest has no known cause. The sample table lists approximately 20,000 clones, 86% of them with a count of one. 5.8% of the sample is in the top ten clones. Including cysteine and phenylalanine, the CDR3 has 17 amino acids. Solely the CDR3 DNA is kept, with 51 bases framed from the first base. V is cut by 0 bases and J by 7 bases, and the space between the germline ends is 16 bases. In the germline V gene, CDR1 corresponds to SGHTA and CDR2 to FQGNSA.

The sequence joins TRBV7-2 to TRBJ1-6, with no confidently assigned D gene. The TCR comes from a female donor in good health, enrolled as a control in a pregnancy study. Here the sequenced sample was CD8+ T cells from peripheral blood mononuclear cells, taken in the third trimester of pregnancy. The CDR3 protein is CASSLAGRLLRNSPLHF. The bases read TGTGCCAGCAGCTTAGCAGGCAGACTACTTAGGAATTCACCCCTCCACTTT.